Following are 14 T cell receptor beta chains from one sample sequenced in a study of blood T cells in healthy people across ages. A second PCR, run for roughly 7 to 11 cycles, used a sample-barcoded 5' primer plus a J-beta primer mix. A single record per CDR3 protein comes from TCRdb applying MiXCR to the 5' RACE reads. The data show 800,000 to 950,000 distinct CDR3 sequences, 25% to 35% seen once. These data also featured in a second study, about T cells of mothers and their children.

The sequencing sample was made of blood. The receptors here all came from a woman between 40 and 50 years old in good health.

This clonotype was seen more than once but under ten times. The rearrangement joins TRBV10-3 to TRBJ2-2, with TRBD2 identical over 12 bases. The CDR3 extends over 15 amino acids. J was trimmed by 6 bases and V by 6 bases; bases with no gene match: 5. The germline V gene has CDR1 ENHRY and CDR2 SYGVKD. In DNA, the CDR3 is TGTGCCATCAGCGCGGGACTAGCGGGCCCCGGGGAGCTGTTTTTT. This encodes CAISAGLAGPGELFF.

V is TRBV29-1 and J is TRBJ2-7; 7 bases map to TRBD2. In germline, CDR1 is SQVTM, CDR2 ANQGSEA. V shed 4 bases and J 2 bases; nucleotides not matched to a gene: 17. The CDR3 sequence is 17 residues long. This chain's CDR3 is CSVGGGGQGLLTYEQYF. Written as DNA, the CDR3 is TGCAGCGTTGGTGGGGGAGGGCAGGGCTTATTGACCTACGAGCAGTACTTC.

There are many counts of this clonotype. The gene calls are TRBV27 and TRBJ2-3, with 10 bases fitting TRBD2. The CDR3 spans 18 residues. Germline-derived CDR1 and CDR2 are MNHEY and SMNVEV (reference sequence). V lost 5 bases and J lost 0; bases outside the gene matches: 11. CDR3 bases: TGTGCCAGCAGTCCCCTAGAAGGACTAGCGGAGAGCACAGATACGCAGTATTTT. It translates to CASSPLEGLAESTDTQYF.

A word on this clonotype: The junction differs from germline at one of its ends, possibly a read error. The J gene is TRBJ2-3, the V gene TRBV12-3 or TRBV12-4; 10 bases match TRBD2. The length of the CDR3 is 17 residues. CDR3 loop: CASSHSSGGVTADAQYF. The CDR3 coding sequence is TGTGCCAGCAGCCATTCTAGCGGGGGAGTGACAGCAGATGCGCAGTATTTT.

The rearrangement links TRBV7-2 to TRBJ1-4; weak D call: TRBD1 (5 bases). This CDR3 region has 12 residues. The ends were cut back, 4 bases at V and 13 bases at J, with 13 bases in the middle. CDR1 is SGHTA, CDR2 FQGNSA, per germline. CDR3 nucleotide sequence: TGTGCCAGCAGCTCTGCCGGGGGGGGACTGTTTTTT. Its protein is CASSSAGGGLFF.

This clonotype was counted a single time. The chain combines TRBV28 with TRBJ2-5; tentatively, D is TRBD1 (6 bases). V lost 6 bases, J lost 5 bases, and 19 bases lay in between. The length of the CDR3 is 15 residues. Germline V gene lookup returns CDR1 MDHEN and CDR2 SYDVKM. This CDR3 reads CASSLPGVGWETQYF. The CDR3 coding sequence is TGTGCCAGCAGCCTCCCAGGGGTGGGTTGGGAGACCCAGTACTTC.

This clonotype was counted a few times. This chain links TRBV12-3 or TRBV12-4 with TRBJ2-7; D is possibly TRBD1 (5 bases). The CDR3 extends over 11 amino acids. Deletions cut 1 base from V and 12 bases from J, with 10 bases between. CDR3 sequence: CASSLGQGRYF. CDR3 bases: TGTGCCAGCAGTTTAGGGCAGGGTCGGTACTTC.

This clonotype was detected ten times or more. V and J are TRBV20-1 and TRBJ2-6, with TRBD2 identical over 8 bases. CDR1 and CDR2 (germline): DFQATT, SNEGSKA (reference sequence). Trimming at V came to 1 base and at J to 3 bases, leaving 8 bases not matched to a gene. This CDR3 region has 17 residues. The CDR3 sequence: CSARGSGTRYGANVLTF. The CDR3 DNA reads as TGCAGTGCTAGAGGCTCCGGGACTAGGTATGGGGCCAACGTCCTGACTTTC.

The chain is built from TRBV12-3 or TRBV12-4 and TRBJ1-1, with 8 nucleotides matching TRBD1. The V and J ends lost 6 bases and 5 bases, in that order; junction bases with no gene match: 14. The CDR3 has 16 amino acids. DNA for the CDR3: TGTGCCAGCAGGCCGCCCGGACAGGGCGTTTGGACTGAAGCTTTCTTT. Its translation is CASRPPGQGVWTEAFF.

This clonotype turned up a few times. V gene TRBV7-9 combines with J gene TRBJ1-2, with 7 positions matching TRBD1. The length of the CDR3 is 14 residues. V was pared by 6 bases and J by 1 base, with 5 bases of the junction left unmatched. CDR1 is SEHNR and CDR2 is FQNEAQ in the germline V gene (reference sequence). The CDR3 reads CASRPGDSNYGYTF. In nucleotides, the CDR3 is TGTGCCAGCAGGCCCGGGGACAGTAACTATGGCTACACCTTC.

The J gene is TRBJ1-2, the V gene TRBV5-6; D not certain. Trimming shortened V by 4 bases and J by 4 bases, and 14 bases separated the two germline ends. The CDR3 is made up of 14 amino acids. Germline V gene data show CDR1 as SGHDT and CDR2 as YYEEEE. CDR3 DNA: TGTGCCAGCAGCACCTGGTGGGAATCCTATGGCTACACCTTC. It specifies CASSTWWESYGYTF.

The J gene is TRBJ2-3, the V gene TRBV7-2; TRBD2 matches 14 bases. Per germline, CDR1 SGHTA and CDR2 FQGNSA. V lost 5 bases and J lost 3; bases outside the gene matches: 13. CDR3 size: 19 residues. CDR3 amino acids: CASSPRGGLAGEFTDTQYF. The CDR3 region has the DNA TGTGCCAGCAGCCCTAGGGGGGGACTAGCGGGGGAATTTACAGATACGCAGTATTTT.

The genes are TRBV20-1 and TRBJ1-2; D unclear. V was cut by 5 bases and J by 0 bases, with 7 bases left in between. CDR1 and CDR2 (germline): DFQATT, SNEGSKA (reference sequence). The CDR3 is made up of 12 amino acids. The CDR3 DNA is TGCAGTGCTTTCCCACCTAACTATGGCTACACCTTC. Its protein is CSAFPPNYGYTF.

This chain links TRBV10-3 with TRBJ1-6; unclear D gene. The CDR3 extends over 14 amino acids. V was shortened by 2 bases and J by 8 bases, with 10 bases between the two germline ends. In germline, CDR1 is ENHRY, CDR2 SYGVKD. The CDR3 here is CAISEPHKDSPLHF. The CDR3 DNA sequence: TGTGCCATCAGTGAGCCCCACAAGGATTCACCCCTCCACTTT.